This TCR beta chain derives from a study of PD-1 blockade in classical Hodgkin lymphoma. Study-wide findings and caveats: Undefined causes, possibly disease activity or prior therapy, underlie the repertoire differences. CD4+ but not CD8+ TCR diversity rose significantly by C4D1. Nivolumab starters within 1 year of ASCT were excluded. The study found complete responders had baseline diversity similar to newly diagnosed patients.

Sequencing used immunoSEQ multiplex PCR; TCRdb keeps in-frame clones, though not all of them. The data show 90,000 to 100,000 clones, with around 78% seen just once and over 8% held by the top ten. To note about this clone: The antigen remains undetermined.

This CDR3 region has 20 residues. Germline CDR1 ENHRY, CDR2 SYGVKD. V was trimmed by 2 bases and J by 1 base, leaving 21 bases between them. Noted time point: cycle 4 day 1 (C4D1), after around six weeks of nivolumab. With no exception, relapse followed autologous stem cell transplantation in all patients, and brentuximab vedotin exposure varied. Sequencing was performed on peripheral blood mononuclear cells (PBMCs), taken before the fourth cycle of nivolumab. The V call is TRBV10-3, the J call TRBJ2-6; the D gene is possibly TRBD2 (7 bases). The TCR was taken from a human donor with classical Hodgkin lymphoma. CDR3 DNA sequence: TGTGCCATCAGTGAGAGCGAGGGGGGGCCCTCTAAATCTGGGGCCAACGTCCTGACTTTC. Translation gives CAISESEGGPSKSGANVLTF.